This T cell receptor (beta chain) emerged from a study of radiation and T cells in renal cell carcinoma. Time point specified: blood 4 weeks post-SBRT, at nephrectomy. The treatment here: 15 Gy SBRT to primary tumor, nephrectomy 4 weeks later. Assay: immunoSEQ multiplex PCR; the TCRdb copy retains only in-frame clones and omits some. Altogether roughly 45,000 clones are present, roughly 82% being singletons, with the ten largest covering 25% to 30%. Germline CDR1 SQVTM, CDR2 ANQGSEA. CDR3 length equals 13 residues. The V and J ends lost 8 bases and 9 bases respectively, with 22 bases between them. This chain uses TRBV29-1 with TRBJ1-2; unclear D gene. The material was blood, obtained from a patient whose treatment included radiotherapy and nephrectomy. The TCR originated in an older woman with renal cell carcinoma. CDR3 amino acids: CSLHGPIQASYTF. The CDR3 nucleotides read TGCAGCTTACACGGGCCGATCCAAGCGAGCTACACCTTC.